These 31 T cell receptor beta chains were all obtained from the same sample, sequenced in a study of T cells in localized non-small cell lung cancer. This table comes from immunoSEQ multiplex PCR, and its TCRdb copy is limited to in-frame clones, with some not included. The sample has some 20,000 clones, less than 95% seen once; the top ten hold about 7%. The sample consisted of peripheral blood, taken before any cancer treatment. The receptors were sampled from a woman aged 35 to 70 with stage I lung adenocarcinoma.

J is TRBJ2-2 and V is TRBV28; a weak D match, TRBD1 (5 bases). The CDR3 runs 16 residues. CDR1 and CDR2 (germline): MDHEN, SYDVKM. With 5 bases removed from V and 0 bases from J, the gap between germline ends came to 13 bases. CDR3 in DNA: TGTGCCAGCAGTCCGCAAGACAGCTCGAACACCGGGGAGCTGTTTTTT. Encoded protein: CASSPQDSSNTGELFF.

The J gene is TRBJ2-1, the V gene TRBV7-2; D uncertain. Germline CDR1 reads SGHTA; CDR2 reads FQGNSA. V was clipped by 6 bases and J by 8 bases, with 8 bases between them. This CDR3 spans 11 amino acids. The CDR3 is CASSSYYEQFF. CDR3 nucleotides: TGTGCCAGCAGTTCTTATTATGAGCAGTTCTTC.

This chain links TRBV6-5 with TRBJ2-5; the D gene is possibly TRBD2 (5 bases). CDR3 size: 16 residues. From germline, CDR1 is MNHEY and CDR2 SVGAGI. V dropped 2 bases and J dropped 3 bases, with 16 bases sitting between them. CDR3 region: CASSYPSGEGEETQYF. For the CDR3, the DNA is TGTGCCAGCAGTTACCCAAGCGGAGAGGGCGAAGAGACCCAGTACTTC.

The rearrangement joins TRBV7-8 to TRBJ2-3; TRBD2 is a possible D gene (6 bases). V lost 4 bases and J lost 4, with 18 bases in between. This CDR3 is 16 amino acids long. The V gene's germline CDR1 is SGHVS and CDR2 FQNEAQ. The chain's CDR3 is CASSSRGSSNADTQYF. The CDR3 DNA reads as TGTGCCAGCAGCTCGCGGGGTAGCTCTAATGCAGATACGCAGTATTTT.

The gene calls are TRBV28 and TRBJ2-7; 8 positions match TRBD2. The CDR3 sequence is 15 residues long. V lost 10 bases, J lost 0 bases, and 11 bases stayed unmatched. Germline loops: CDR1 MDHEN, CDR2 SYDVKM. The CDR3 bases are TGTGCCACCTCCCCGGGGGGGCTCTCCTCCTACGAGCAGTACTTC. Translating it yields CATSPGGLSSYEQYF. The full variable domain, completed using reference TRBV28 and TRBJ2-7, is DVKVTQSSRYLVKRTGEKVFLECVQDMDHENMFWYRQDPGLGLRLIYFSYDVKMKEKGDIPEGYSVSREKKERFSLILESASTNQTSMYLCATSPGGLSSYEQYFGPGTRLTVT.

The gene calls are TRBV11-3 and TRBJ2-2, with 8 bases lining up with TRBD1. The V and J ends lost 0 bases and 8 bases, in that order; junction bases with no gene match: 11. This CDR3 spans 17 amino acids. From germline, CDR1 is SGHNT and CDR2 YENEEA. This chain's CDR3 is CASSLDFGAGGPGELFF. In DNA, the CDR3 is TGTGCCAGCAGCTTAGATTTCGGGGCAGGGGGCCCGGGGGAGCTGTTTTTT.

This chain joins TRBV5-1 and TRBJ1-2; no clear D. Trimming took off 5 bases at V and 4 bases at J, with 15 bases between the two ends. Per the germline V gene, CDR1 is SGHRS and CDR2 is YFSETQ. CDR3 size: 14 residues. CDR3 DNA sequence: TGCGCCAGCAGGGACGATGGCGCGTTCTATGGCTACACCTTC. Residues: CASRDDGAFYGYTF.

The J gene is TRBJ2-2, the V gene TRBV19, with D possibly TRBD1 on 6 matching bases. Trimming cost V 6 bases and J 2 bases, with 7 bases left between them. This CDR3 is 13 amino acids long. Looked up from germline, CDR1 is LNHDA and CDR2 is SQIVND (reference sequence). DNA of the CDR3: TGTGCCAGTAGGGACAGCAACACCGGGGAGCTGTTTTTT. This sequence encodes CASRDSNTGELFF.

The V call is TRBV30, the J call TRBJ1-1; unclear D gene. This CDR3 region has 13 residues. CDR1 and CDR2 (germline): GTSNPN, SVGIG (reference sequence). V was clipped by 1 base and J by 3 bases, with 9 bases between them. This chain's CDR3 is CAWSADLDTEAFF. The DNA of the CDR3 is TGTGCCTGGAGTGCGGATCTGGACACTGAAGCTTTCTTT. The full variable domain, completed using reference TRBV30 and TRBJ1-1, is SQTIHQWPATLVQPVGSPLSLECTVEGTSNPNLYWYRQAAGRGLQLLFYSVGIGQISSEVPQNLSASRPQDRQFILSSKKLLLSDSGFYLCAWSADLDTEAFFGQGTRLTVV.

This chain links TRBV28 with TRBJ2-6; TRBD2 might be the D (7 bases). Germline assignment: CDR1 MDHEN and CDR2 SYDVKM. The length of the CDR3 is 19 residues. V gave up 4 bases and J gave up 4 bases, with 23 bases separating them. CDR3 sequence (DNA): TGTGCCAGCAGTTCCTCATCTGTCGGGGGGCGCTCAGGGGCCAACGTCCTGACTTTC. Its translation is CASSSSSVGGRSGANVLTF.

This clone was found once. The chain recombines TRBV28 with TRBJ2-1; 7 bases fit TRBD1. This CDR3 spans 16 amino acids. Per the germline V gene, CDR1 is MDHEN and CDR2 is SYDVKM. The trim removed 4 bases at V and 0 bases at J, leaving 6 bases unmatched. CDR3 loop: CASSYSSGGSYNEQFF. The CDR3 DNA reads TGTGCCAGCAGTTATTCTTCAGGGGGCTCCTACAATGAGCAGTTCTTC.

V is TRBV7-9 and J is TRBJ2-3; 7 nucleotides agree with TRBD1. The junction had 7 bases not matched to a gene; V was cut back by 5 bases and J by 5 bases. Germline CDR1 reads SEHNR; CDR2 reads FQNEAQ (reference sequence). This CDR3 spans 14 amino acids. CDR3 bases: TGTGCCAGCAGCGTCGGGACAGTCCAAGATACGCAGTATTTT. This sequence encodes CASSVGTVQDTQYF.

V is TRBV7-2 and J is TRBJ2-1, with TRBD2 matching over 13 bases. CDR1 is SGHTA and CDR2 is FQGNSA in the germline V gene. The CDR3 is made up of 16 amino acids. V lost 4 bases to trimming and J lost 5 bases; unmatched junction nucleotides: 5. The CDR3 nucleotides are TGTGCCAGCAGCTCGACTAGCGGGAGGATCCACAATGAGCAGTTCTTC. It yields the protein CASSSTSGRIHNEQFF.

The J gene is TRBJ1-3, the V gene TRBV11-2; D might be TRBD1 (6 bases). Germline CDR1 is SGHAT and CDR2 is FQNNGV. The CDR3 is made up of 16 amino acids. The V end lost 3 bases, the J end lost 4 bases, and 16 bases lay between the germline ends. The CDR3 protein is CASSLGTGLRGNTIYF. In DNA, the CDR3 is TGTGCCAGCAGCTTGGGTACAGGGTTGAGAGGAAACACCATATATTTT.

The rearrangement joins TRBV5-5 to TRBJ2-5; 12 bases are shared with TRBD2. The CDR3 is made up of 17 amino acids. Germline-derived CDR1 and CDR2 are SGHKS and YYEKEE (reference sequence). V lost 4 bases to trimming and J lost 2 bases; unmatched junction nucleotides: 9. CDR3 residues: CASSTRTSGDGQETQYF. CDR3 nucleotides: TGTGCCAGCAGCACCAGGACTAGCGGGGACGGACAAGAGACCCAGTACTTC.

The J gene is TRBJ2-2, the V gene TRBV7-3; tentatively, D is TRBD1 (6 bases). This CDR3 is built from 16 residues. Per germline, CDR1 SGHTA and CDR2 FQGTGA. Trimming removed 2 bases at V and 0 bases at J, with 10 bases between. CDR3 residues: CASSLAAGANTGELFF. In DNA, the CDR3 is TGTGCCAGCAGCTTAGCGGCAGGGGCGAACACCGGGGAGCTGTTTTTT.

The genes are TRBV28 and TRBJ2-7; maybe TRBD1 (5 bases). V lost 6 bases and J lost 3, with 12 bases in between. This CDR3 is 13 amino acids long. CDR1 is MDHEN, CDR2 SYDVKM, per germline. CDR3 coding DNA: TGTGCCAGCAGGGCAGGGTTCAGCTACGAGCAGTACTTC. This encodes CASRAGFSYEQYF.

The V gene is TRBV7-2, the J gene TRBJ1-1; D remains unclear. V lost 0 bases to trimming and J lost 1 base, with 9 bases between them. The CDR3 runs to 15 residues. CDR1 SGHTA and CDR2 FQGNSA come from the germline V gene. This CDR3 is CASSLAPATNTEAFF. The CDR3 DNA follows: TGTGCCAGCAGCTTAGCGCCCGCCACGAACACTGAAGCTTTCTTT.

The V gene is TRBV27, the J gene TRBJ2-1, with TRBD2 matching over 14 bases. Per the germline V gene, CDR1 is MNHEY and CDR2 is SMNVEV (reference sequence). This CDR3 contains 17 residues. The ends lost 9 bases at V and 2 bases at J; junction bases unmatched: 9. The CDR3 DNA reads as TGTGCCAGGGAGACTAGCGGGAGGGCCCGGACCTACAATGAGCAGTTCTTC. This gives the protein CARETSGRARTYNEQFF.

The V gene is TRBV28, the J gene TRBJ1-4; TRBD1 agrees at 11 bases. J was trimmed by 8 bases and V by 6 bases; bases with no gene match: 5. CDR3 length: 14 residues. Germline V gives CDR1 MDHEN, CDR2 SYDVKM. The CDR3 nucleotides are TGTGCCAGCAGCCCCGGGACAGGGGGAGAAAAACTGTTTTTT. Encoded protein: CASSPGTGGEKLFF. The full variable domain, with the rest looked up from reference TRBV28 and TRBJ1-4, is DVKVTQSSRYLVKRTGEKVFLECVQDMDHENMFWYRQDPGLGLRLIYFSYDVKMKEKGDIPEGYSVSREKKERFSLILESASTNQTSMYLCASSPGTGGEKLFFGSGTQLSVL.

CDR3 nucleotides: TGCGCCAGCAGCCCGGGACAGGGCATGATTAACACCGGGGAGCTGTTTTTT. Its protein is CASSPGQGMINTGELFF. The gene calls are TRBV5-1 and TRBJ2-2, with 9 bases that match TRBD1. The CDR3 sequence is 17 residues long. Germline assignment: CDR1 SGHRS and CDR2 YFSETQ. Germline trimming cut 4 bases from V and 2 bases from J; bases unmatched to any gene: 9.

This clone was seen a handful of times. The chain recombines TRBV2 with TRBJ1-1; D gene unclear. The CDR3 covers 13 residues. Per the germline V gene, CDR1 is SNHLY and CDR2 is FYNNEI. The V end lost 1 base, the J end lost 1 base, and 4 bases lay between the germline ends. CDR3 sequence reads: CASSEEGNTEAFF. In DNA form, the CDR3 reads TGTGCCAGCAGTGAAGAGGGGAACACTGAAGCTTTCTTT.

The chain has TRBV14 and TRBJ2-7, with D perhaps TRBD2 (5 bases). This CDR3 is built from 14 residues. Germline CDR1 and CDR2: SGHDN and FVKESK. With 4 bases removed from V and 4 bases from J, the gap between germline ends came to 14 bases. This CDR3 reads CASSRRESLYEQYF. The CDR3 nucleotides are TGTGCCAGCAGCCGAAGGGAGAGTTTATACGAGCAGTACTTC.

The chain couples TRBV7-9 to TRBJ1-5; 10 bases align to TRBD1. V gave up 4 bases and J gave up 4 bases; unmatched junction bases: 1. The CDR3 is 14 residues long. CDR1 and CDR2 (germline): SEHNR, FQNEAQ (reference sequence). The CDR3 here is CASSSGQGNQPQHF. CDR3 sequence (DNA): TGTGCCAGCAGCTCGGGACAGGGGAATCAGCCCCAGCATTTT.

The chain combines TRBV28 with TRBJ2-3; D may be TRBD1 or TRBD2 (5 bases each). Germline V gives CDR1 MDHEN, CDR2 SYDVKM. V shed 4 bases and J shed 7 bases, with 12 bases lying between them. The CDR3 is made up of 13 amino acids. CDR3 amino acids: CASSWDQLYTQYF. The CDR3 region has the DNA TGTGCCAGCAGTTGGGACCAGCTATATACGCAGTATTTT.

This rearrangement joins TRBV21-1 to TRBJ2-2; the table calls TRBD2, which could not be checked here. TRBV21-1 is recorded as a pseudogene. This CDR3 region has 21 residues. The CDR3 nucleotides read TGTGCCAGCAGCAAGGGTGGGGGACTCATTTTGGTGTATCACGGGCCCGGGGAGCTGTTTTTT. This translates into CASSKGGGLILVYHGPGELFF.

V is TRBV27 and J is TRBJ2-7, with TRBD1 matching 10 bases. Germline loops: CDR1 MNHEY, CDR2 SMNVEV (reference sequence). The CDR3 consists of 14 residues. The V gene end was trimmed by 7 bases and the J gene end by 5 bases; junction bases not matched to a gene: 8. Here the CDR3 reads CASTSLGQGNEQYF. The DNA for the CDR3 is TGTGCCAGCACCAGTTTGGGACAGGGGAACGAGCAGTACTTC.

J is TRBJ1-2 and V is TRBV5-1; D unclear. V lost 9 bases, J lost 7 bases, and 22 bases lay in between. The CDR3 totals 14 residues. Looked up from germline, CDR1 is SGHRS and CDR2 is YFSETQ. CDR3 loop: CATASGGRAAGYTF. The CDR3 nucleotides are TGCGCCACCGCATCCGGCGGGAGAGCGGCTGGCTACACCTTC.

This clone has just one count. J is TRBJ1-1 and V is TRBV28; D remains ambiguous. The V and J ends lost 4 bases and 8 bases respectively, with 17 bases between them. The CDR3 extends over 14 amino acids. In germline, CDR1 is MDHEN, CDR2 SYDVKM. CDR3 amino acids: CASSSPGTIQEAFF. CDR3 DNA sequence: TGTGCCAGCAGTTCGCCAGGAACCATCCAAGAAGCTTTCTTT.

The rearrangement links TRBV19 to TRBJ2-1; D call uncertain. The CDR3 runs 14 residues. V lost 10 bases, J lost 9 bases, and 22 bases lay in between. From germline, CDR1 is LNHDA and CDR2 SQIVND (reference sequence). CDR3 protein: CATRQGSQISEQFF. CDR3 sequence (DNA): TGTGCCACCCGACAAGGTTCTCAGATTTCTGAGCAGTTCTTC. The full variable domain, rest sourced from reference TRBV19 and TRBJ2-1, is DGGITQSPKYLFRKEGQNVTLSCEQNLNHDAMYWYRQDPGQGLRLIYYSQIVNDFQKGDIAEGYSVSREKKESFPLTVTSAQKNPTAFYLCATRQGSQISEQFFGPGTRLTVL.

The CDR3 nucleotides are TGTGCCAGCAGCTTGGTAGGGGGCAATCAGCCCCAGCATTTT. Translation gives CASSLVGGNQPQHF. The rearrangement links TRBV5-5 to TRBJ1-5, with a possible D match to TRBD1 (5 bases). Looked up from germline, CDR1 is SGHKS and CDR2 is YYEKEE (reference sequence). The V and J ends lost 0 bases and 2 bases respectively, with 6 bases between them. This CDR3 contains 14 residues.